This T cell receptor (beta chain) was recovered during a study of neoadjuvant anti-PD-1 for oral cavity cancer. Libraries were prepared by immunoSEQ multiplex PCR; TCRdb keeps only in-frame clonotypes and omits some of them. The sample comprises over 60,000 clones, 86% of which are singletons, and 2.5% to 3% rests with the top ten. This CDR3 has 18 residues. The ends lost 0 bases at V and 5 bases at J; junction bases unmatched: 7. Per the germline V gene, CDR1 is LGHNA and CDR2 is YNFKEQ. This clone has only one observation. Indicated time point: after neoadjuvant nivolumab, at surgical resection. This sequence originates from a person between 40 and 80 years old with oral cavity squamous cell carcinoma. This chain joins TRBV4-2 and TRBJ2-3; 14 bases map to TRBD2. This material consisted of PBMCs, taken after nivolumab (anti-PD-1) treatment. The CDR3 sequence: CASSQDGTSGSIRDTQYF. In nucleotides, the CDR3 is TGTGCCAGCAGCCAAGATGGGACTAGCGGGAGTATCAGAGATACGCAGTATTTT.